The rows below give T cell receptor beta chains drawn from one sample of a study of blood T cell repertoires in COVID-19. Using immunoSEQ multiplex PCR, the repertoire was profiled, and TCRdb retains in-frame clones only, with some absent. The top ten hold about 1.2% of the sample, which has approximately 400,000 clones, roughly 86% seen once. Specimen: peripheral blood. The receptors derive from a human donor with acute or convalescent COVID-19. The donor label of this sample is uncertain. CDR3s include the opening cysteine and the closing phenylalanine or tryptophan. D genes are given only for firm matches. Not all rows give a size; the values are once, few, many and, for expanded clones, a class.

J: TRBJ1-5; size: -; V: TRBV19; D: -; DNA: TGTGCCAGCCATCAAGGAGGGGTCCAGCCCCAGCATTTT; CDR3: CASHQGGVQPQHF
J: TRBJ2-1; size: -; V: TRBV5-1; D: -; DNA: TGCGCCAGCAGCGGGCAGGGAAGCTCCTACAATGAGCAGTTCTTC; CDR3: CASSGQGSSYNEQFF
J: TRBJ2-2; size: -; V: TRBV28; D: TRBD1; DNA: TGTGCCAGCAGTTTGACAGGGTGGAATACCGGGGAGCTGTTTTTT; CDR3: CASSLTGWNTGELFF
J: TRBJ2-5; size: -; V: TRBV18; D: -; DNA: TGTGCCAGCTCACTCCAGGGACAGAGCGGGGAGACCCAGTACTTC; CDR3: CASSLQGQSGETQYF
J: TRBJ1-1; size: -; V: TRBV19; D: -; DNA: TGTGCCAGTAGCCGGCAGGGGAACACTGAAGCTTTCTTT; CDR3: CASSRQGNTEAFF
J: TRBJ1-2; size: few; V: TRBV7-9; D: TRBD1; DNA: TGTGCCAGCAGCCTCCTTAGGACAGGGATGTTCAGGCTCGGTGGCTACACCTTC; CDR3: CASSLLRTGMFRLGGYTF
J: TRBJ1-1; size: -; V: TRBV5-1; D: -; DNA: TGCGCCAGCAGCTTGACTATCCTGGGGAACACTGAAGCTTTCTTT; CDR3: CASSLTILGNTEAFF
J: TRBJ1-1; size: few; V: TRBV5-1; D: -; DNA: TGCGCCAGCAGCTTGGGAGGGTATGAAGCTTTCTTT; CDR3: CASSLGGYEAFF
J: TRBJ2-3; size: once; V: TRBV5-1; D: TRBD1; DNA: TGCGCCAGCAGCTTGGGGACAGGAATCACAGATACGCAGTATTTT; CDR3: CASSLGTGITDTQYF
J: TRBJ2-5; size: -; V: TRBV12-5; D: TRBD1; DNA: TGTGCTAGCTCCCTTGGGGACAGAACATATCAAGAGACCCAGTACTTC; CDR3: CASSLGDRTYQETQYF
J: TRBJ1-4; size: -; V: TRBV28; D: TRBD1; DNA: TGTGCCAGCAGTTCCCCTGGGACAGGTTTTGAAAAACTGTTTTTT; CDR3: CASSSPGTGFEKLFF